Each of the 29 T cell receptor beta chains below was sequenced from the same sample in a study of blood T cell repertoires in COVID-19. Measured with immunoSEQ multiplex PCR; TCRdb has only the in-frame clones, and not every one. The sample carries about 230,000 clones, about 83% recorded once. Sequencing was carried out using peripheral blood. These receptors all stem from a woman between 25 and 40 years old with COVID-19, enrolled during active disease.

CDR3 coding DNA: TGCAGCGTTGTGCGTTCCGGGGGAACAGATACGCAGTATTTT. This gives the protein CSVVRSGGTDTQYF. This rearrangement joins TRBV29-1 to TRBJ2-3, with D possibly TRBD2 on 6 matching bases. The germline V gene encodes CDR1 SQVTM and CDR2 ANQGSEA. This CDR3 has 14 residues. V shed 4 bases and J shed 3 bases, with 14 bases lying between them.

The V gene is TRBV19, the J gene TRBJ2-1; 11 nucleotides agree with TRBD2. The CDR3 contains 17 residues. Trimming took 6 bases from V and 4 from J; bases not matched to a gene: 11. The germline V gene encodes CDR1 LNHDA and CDR2 SQIVND (reference sequence). The CDR3 spells CASRKPGLADKYNEQFF. In DNA form, the CDR3 reads TGTGCCAGTAGGAAGCCGGGACTAGCGGATAAATACAATGAGCAGTTCTTC. Supplemented by reference TRBV19 and TRBJ2-1, the full variable domain reads DGGITQSPKYLFRKEGQNVTLSCEQNLNHDAMYWYRQDPGQGLRLIYYSQIVNDFQKGDIAEGYSVSREKKESFPLTVTSAQKNPTAFYLCASRKPGLADKYNEQFFGPGTRLTVL.

This sequence joins TRBV7-2 and TRBJ1-1; TRBD1 aligns across 7 bases. The CDR3 loop spans 18 amino acids. V shed 0 bases, J shed 1 base, and the junction held 11 bases outside the gene matches. Germline V gene sequence: CDR1 SGHTA, CDR2 FQGNSA. The CDR3 DNA sequence: TGTGCCAGCAGCTTAGCCGTGGGATTAGGGGGCGGGAACACTGAAGCTTTCTTT. It yields the protein CASSLAVGLGGGNTEAFF. Combining the CDR3 with reference TRBV7-2 and TRBJ1-1 gives the whole variable domain GAGVSQSPSNKVTEKGKDVELRCDPISGHTALYWYRQSLGQGLEFLIYFQGNSAPDKSGLPSDRFSAERTGGSVSTLTIQRTQQEDSAVYLCASSLAVGLGGGNTEAFFGQGTRLTVV.

This clone was picked up a small number of times. The chain carries TRBV14 and TRBJ1-4, with unresolved D. Trimming pared 1 base from V and 4 bases from J, leaving 16 bases between. CDR1 is SGHDN, CDR2 FVKESK, per germline. This CDR3 has 17 residues. CDR3 sequence reads: CASSQAIFLRSNEKLFF. In DNA, the CDR3 is TGTGCCAGCAGCCAAGCGATTTTCTTACGGAGTAATGAAAAACTGTTTTTT. Complete variable domain (other parts from reference TRBV14 and TRBJ1-4): EAGVTQFPSHSVIEKGQTVTLRCDPISGHDNLYWYRRVMGKEIKFLLHFVKESKQDESGMPNNRFLAERTGGTYSTLKVQPAELEDSGVYFCASSQAIFLRSNEKLFFGSGTQLSVL.

J is TRBJ2-1 and V is TRBV9; 10 bases agree with TRBD2. The J segment lost 8 bases and the V segment lost 0 bases, leaving 5 bases of the junction unmatched. Looked up from germline, CDR1 is SGDLS and CDR2 is YYNGEE. CDR3 size: 15 residues. Here the CDR3 reads CASSVVSSGSHEQFF. CDR3 DNA: TGTGCCAGCAGCGTAGTGTCTAGCGGGAGCCATGAGCAGTTCTTC. Full variable domain (rest looked up from reference TRBV9 and TRBJ2-1): DSGVTQTPKHLITATGQRVTLRCSPRSGDLSVYWYQQSLDQGLQFLIQYYNGEERAKGNILERFSAQQFPDLHSELNLSSLELGDSALYFCASSVVSSGSHEQFFGPGTRLTVL.

The chain employs TRBV5-4 and TRBJ2-2, with 9 bases fitting TRBD1. The CDR3 runs 16 residues. The ends lost 5 bases at V and 6 bases at J; junction bases unmatched: 11. Germline CDR1 reads SGHNT; CDR2 reads YYREEE (reference sequence). DNA for the CDR3: TGTGCCAGCAGGCCTGCCGGGACAGGGTTCTCCGGGGAGCTGTTTTTT. This codes for CASRPAGTGFSGELFF.

This clone was seen a few times. The chain recombines TRBV11-3 with TRBJ2-1, with unresolved D. With 4 bases removed from V and 6 bases from J, the gap between germline ends came to 10 bases. Germline values: CDR1 SGHNT, CDR2 YENEEA. This CDR3 has 13 residues. In DNA, the CDR3 is TGTGCCAGCAGCTCCACCCAGGTCAATGAGCAGTTCTTC. Amino acid sequence: CASSSTQVNEQFF.

The chain joins TRBV7-2 to TRBJ1-2, with 7 bases matching TRBD1. Germline V gene lookup returns CDR1 SGHTA and CDR2 FQGNSA. V lost 2 bases to trimming and J lost 2 bases; unmatched junction nucleotides: 2. This CDR3 comprises 14 residues. CDR3 region: CASSLRGGNYGYTF. DNA for the CDR3: TGTGCCAGCAGCTTAAGAGGGGGCAACTATGGCTACACCTTC.

V and J are TRBV15 and TRBJ2-5; TRBD1 matches at 8 bases. CDR1 is LNHNV and CDR2 is YYDKDF in the germline V gene (reference sequence). CDR3 length: 15 amino acids. V was clipped by 0 bases and J by 4 bases; unmatched bases: 4. CDR3 loop: CATSRDLQGAETQYF. The DNA of the CDR3 is TGTGCCACCAGCAGAGATCTTCAGGGGGCAGAGACCCAGTACTTC. Together with reference TRBV15 and TRBJ2-5, the CDR3 gives the full variable domain: DAMVIQNPRYQVTQFGKPVTLSCSQTLNHNVMYWYQQKSSQAPKLLFHYYDKDFNNEADTPDNFQSRRPNTSFCFLDIRSPGLGDTAMYLCATSRDLQGAETQYFGPGTRLLVL.

Remarks on this clone: The sample carries other DNA sequences with the same CDR3. V and J are TRBV5-1 and TRBJ2-1, with TRBD2 matching 8 bases. Germline V gene lookup returns CDR1 SGHRS and CDR2 YFSETQ. Germline trimming cut 7 bases from V and 6 bases from J; bases unmatched to any gene: 9. This CDR3 is built from 14 residues. For the CDR3, the DNA is TGCGCCAGCGGGCCCGCGGGGGGCCCCAATGAGCAGTTCTTC. Amino acids: CASGPAGGPNEQFF. Using reference TRBV5-1 and TRBJ2-1 for the parts outside the CDR3, the full variable domain is KAGVTQTPRYLIKTRGQQVTLSCSPISGHRSVSWYQQTPGQGLQFLFEYFSETQRNKGNFPGRFSGRQFSNSRSEMNVSTLELGDSALYLCASGPAGGPNEQFFGPGTRLTVL.

V is TRBV21-1 and J is TRBJ1-1; the table's D call of TRBD1 was not tested on the DNA. TRBV21-1 is given as a pseudogene. The CDR3 is 15 amino acids. The CDR3, as DNA: TGTGCCAGCAGCAAAGCCGGACAGGGGAGGACTGAAGCTTTCTTT. Amino acids: CASSKAGQGRTEAFF.

In its sample, this clone was seen a few times. The V call is TRBV4-2, the J call TRBJ1-2; 10 bases agree with TRBD1. CDR1 and CDR2 (germline): LGHNA, YNFKEQ. Germline trimming cut 4 bases from V and 7 bases from J; bases unmatched to any gene: 9. The CDR3 totals 15 residues. This CDR3 reads CASSRQDRGQVGYTF. CDR3 DNA sequence: TGTGCCAGCAGCCGGCAAGACAGGGGGCAGGTTGGCTACACCTTC.

The chain recombines TRBV10-1 with TRBJ2-2, with unresolved D. This CDR3 has 15 residues. Germline V CDR1 and CDR2: WNHNN, SYGVQD (reference sequence). V lost 4 bases and J 3 bases, leaving 12 bases between the germline ends. CDR3 in amino acids: CASSVYRSDTGELFF. The CDR3 DNA is TGCGCCAGCAGTGTGTATCGGTCGGACACCGGGGAGCTGTTTTTT.

This chain joins TRBV30 and TRBJ2-7; 8 bases map to TRBD1. CDR1 and CDR2 from the germline V gene are GTSNPN and SVGIG (reference sequence). There are 12 residues in the CDR3. The CDR3 sequence: CALDRAQRGQYF. CDR3 DNA sequence: TGTGCATTGGACAGGGCGCAAAGGGGGCAGTACTTC.

In its sample, this clone was seen a few times. The chain carries TRBV5-1 and TRBJ2-5; 9 bases agree with TRBD2. Germline lookup yields CDR1 SGHRS and CDR2 YFSETQ. V lost 0 bases, J lost 5 bases, and 11 bases stayed unmatched. The CDR3 has 17 amino acids. The CDR3 DNA reads TGCGCCAGCAGCTTGGGTGTTAGTAGCGGGGGATCTGAGACCCAGTACTTC. This sequence encodes CASSLGVSSGGSETQYF. Looking up the rest from reference TRBV5-1 and TRBJ2-5 gives the full variable domain: KAGVTQTPRYLIKTRGQQVTLSCSPISGHRSVSWYQQTPGQGLQFLFEYFSETQRNKGNFPGRFSGRQFSNSRSEMNVSTLELGDSALYLCASSLGVSSGGSETQYFGPGTRLLVL.

The CDR3 coding sequence is TGTGCCAGCAGCTTAGTGGCGGTCCAAGAGACCCAGTACTTC. It encodes CASSLVAVQETQYF. V usage is TRBV7-6 and J usage is TRBJ2-5, with no clear D. V lost 1 base to trimming and J lost 1 base, with 7 bases between them. Germline-derived CDR1 and CDR2 are SGHVS and FNYEAQ. The length of the CDR3 is 14 residues.

This chain links TRBV15 with TRBJ2-5, with unresolved D. Trimming cost V 2 bases and J 0 bases, with 10 bases left between them. The CDR3 loop spans 15 amino acids. Germline lookup yields CDR1 LNHNV and CDR2 YYDKDF (reference sequence). Here the CDR3 DNA reads TGTGCCACCAGCAGACAGACACAGTACCAAGAGACCCAGTACTTC. Protein: CATSRQTQYQETQYF. The full variable domain, its missing parts supplied by reference TRBV15 and TRBJ2-5, is DAMVIQNPRYQVTQFGKPVTLSCSQTLNHNVMYWYQQKSSQAPKLLFHYYDKDFNNEADTPDNFQSRRPNTSFCFLDIRSPGLGDTAMYLCATSRQTQYQETQYFGPGTRLLVL.

This chain links TRBV19 with TRBJ2-3, with a weak D call TRBD1 (5 bases). Trimming left V 8 bases short and J 2 bases short, with 17 bases between. The CDR3 has 15 amino acids. Germline assignment: CDR1 LNHDA and CDR2 SQIVND (reference sequence). The CDR3 coding sequence is TGTGCCAGTGGGGTGGGGCCCGGCACCACAGATACGCAGTATTTT. Protein: CASGVGPGTTDTQYF. Full variable domain (remainder filled in from reference TRBV19 and TRBJ2-3): DGGITQSPKYLFRKEGQNVTLSCEQNLNHDAMYWYRQDPGQGLRLIYYSQIVNDFQKGDIAEGYSVSREKKESFPLTVTSAQKNPTAFYLCASGVGPGTTDTQYFGPGTRLTVL.

The rearrangement joins TRBV19 to TRBJ2-7; D gene uncertain. Looked up from germline, CDR1 is LNHDA and CDR2 is SQIVND (reference sequence). Trimming left V 3 bases short and J 0 bases short, with 6 bases between. This CDR3 comprises 13 residues. CDR3 DNA: TGTGCCAGTAGTATCGCGGCCTCCTACGAGCAGTACTTC. As protein: CASSIAASYEQYF.

The genes are TRBV29-1 and TRBJ2-7, with TRBD2 matching 7 bases. The CDR3 runs to 14 residues. J gave up 0 bases and V 7 bases, and 9 bases lay outside the gene matches. Germline V CDR1 and CDR2: SQVTM, ANQGSEA. The CDR3 loop is CSGAIAGTSYEQYF. The CDR3 nucleotides read TGCAGCGGGGCGATAGCGGGCACCTCCTACGAGCAGTACTTC.

The rearrangement joins TRBV28 to TRBJ2-5; possibly TRBD1 for D (7 bases). V lost 8 bases and J 5 bases, leaving 12 bases between the germline ends. Germline CDR1 and CDR2: MDHEN and SYDVKM. CDR3 length: 12 amino acids. The CDR3, as DNA: TGTGCCAGCGGAGGGGGCTGGGAGACCCAGTACTTC. It encodes CASGGGWETQYF.

This rearrangement joins TRBV10-3 to TRBJ1-1; D remains ambiguous. Germline assignment: CDR1 ENHRY and CDR2 SYGVKD. Trimming removed 0 bases from V and 3 bases from J, with 5 bases in between. The CDR3 totals 13 residues. Here the CDR3 DNA reads TGTGCCATCAGTGAGTCGCTATACACTGAAGCTTTCTTT. This encodes CAISESLYTEAFF.

V is TRBV7-2 and J is TRBJ2-7; TRBD1 might be the D (6 bases). The germline V gene encodes CDR1 SGHTA and CDR2 FQGNSA. The CDR3 spans 14 residues. Trimming cost V 4 bases and J 5 bases, with 15 bases left between them. The chain's CDR3 is CASSSALGADEQYF. The CDR3 bases are TGTGCCAGCAGCTCCGCGCTGGGGGCAGACGAGCAGTACTTC.

Many counts were recorded for this clone. The chain employs TRBV5-6 and TRBJ1-6, with TRBD1 identical over 7 bases. The CDR3 covers 14 residues. Looked up from germline, CDR1 is SGHDT and CDR2 is YYEEEE. J was trimmed by 9 bases and V by 0 bases; bases with no gene match: 3. The CDR3 coding sequence is TGTGCCAGCAGCTTGGCCTCAGGGGGTTCACCCCTCCACTTT. Its protein is CASSLASGGSPLHF.

V is TRBV5-1 and J is TRBJ2-3; a possible D gene is TRBD2 (6 bases). The CDR3 has 15 residues. From germline, CDR1 is SGHRS and CDR2 YFSETQ. The V and J ends lost 0 bases and 2 bases respectively, with 10 bases between them. CDR3 coding DNA: TGCGCCAGCAGCTTGGGGCGGGGAGACACAGATACGCAGTATTTT. Amino acids: CASSLGRGDTDTQYF. The whole variable domain, filled in from reference TRBV5-1 and TRBJ2-3, reads KAGVTQTPRYLIKTRGQQVTLSCSPISGHRSVSWYQQTPGQGLQFLFEYFSETQRNKGNFPGRFSGRQFSNSRSEMNVSTLELGDSALYLCASSLGRGDTDTQYFGPGTRLTVL.

The chain uses TRBV7-2 and TRBJ2-5, with 7 positions matching TRBD1. Germline V gene data show CDR1 as SGHTA and CDR2 as FQGNSA. V was clipped by 1 base and J by 7 bases; unmatched bases: 9. The CDR3 extends over 15 amino acids. Here the CDR3 reads CASSLGTGIVGTQYF. The DNA of the CDR3 is TGTGCCAGCAGCTTAGGGACAGGAATTGTGGGGACCCAGTACTTC.

This clone has a count of ten or more. The chain links TRBV9 to TRBJ1-1; D is ambiguous. Trimming took off 1 base at V and 4 bases at J, with 11 bases between the two ends. Germline CDR1 is SGDLS and CDR2 is YYNGEE. The CDR3 has 14 residues. CDR3 in amino acids: CASSVSGVSTEAFF. DNA for the CDR3: TGTGCCAGCAGCGTAAGCGGGGTGAGCACTGAAGCTTTCTTT.

The chain links TRBV28 to TRBJ1-6; 9 bases are shared with TRBD1. Germline V CDR1 and CDR2: MDHEN, SYDVKM. The CDR3 covers 15 residues. The V and J ends lost 1 base and 7 bases, in that order; junction bases with no gene match: 2. Here the CDR3 reads CASSLSTGGNSPLHF. As DNA, the CDR3 is TGTGCCAGCAGTTTATCCACAGGGGGCAATTCACCCCTCCACTTT.

CDR3: CASSRGENYGYTF. CDR3 bases: TGTGCCAGCAGTCGCGGAGAGAACTATGGCTACACCTTC. J is TRBJ1-2 and V is TRBV12-3 or TRBV12-4; D remains ambiguous. The CDR3 is 13 residues long. The germline V and J ends were trimmed by 5 bases and 2 bases, with 9 bases remaining between them.